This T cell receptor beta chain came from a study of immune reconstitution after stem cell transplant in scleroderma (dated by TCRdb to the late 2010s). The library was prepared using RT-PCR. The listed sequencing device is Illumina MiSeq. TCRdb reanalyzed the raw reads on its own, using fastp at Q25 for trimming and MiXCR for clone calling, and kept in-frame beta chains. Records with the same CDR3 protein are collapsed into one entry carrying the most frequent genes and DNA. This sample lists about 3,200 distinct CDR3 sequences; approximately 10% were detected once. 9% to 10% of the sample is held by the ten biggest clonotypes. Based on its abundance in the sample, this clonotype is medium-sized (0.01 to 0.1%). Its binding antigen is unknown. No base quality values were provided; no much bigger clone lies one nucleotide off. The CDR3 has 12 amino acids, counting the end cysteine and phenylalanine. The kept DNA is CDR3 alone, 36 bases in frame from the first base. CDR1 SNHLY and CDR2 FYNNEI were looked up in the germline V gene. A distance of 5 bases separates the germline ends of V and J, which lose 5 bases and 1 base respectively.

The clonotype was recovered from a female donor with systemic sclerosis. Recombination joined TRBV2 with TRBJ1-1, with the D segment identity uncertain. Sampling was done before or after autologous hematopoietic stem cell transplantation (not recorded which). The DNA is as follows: TGTGCCAGCAGTTTTGCGAACACTGAAGCTTTCTTT. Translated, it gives CASSFANTEAFF.